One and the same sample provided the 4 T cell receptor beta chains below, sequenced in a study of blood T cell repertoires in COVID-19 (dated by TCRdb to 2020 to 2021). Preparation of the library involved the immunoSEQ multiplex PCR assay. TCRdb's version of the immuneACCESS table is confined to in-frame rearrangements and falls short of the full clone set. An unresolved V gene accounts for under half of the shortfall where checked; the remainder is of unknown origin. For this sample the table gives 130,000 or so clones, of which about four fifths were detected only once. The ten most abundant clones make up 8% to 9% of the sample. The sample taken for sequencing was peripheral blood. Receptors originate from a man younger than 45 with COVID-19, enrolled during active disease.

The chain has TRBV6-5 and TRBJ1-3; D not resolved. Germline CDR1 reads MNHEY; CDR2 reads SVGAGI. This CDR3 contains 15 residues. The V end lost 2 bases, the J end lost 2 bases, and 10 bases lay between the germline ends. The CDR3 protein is CASSYTRLTGNTIYF. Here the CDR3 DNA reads TGTGCCAGCAGTTACACGAGGTTAACTGGAAACACCATATATTTT.

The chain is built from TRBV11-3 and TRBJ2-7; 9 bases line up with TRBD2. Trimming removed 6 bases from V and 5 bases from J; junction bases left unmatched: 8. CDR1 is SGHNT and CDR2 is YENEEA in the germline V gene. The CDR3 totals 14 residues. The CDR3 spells CASRRAGGGNEQYF. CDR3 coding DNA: TGTGCCAGCAGGAGAGCGGGAGGCGGGAACGAGCAGTACTTC.

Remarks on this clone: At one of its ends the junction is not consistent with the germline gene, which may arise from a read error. CDR3 sequence reads: CASSLDTSGKSF. The CDR3 DNA follows: TGTGCCAGCAGCTTAGATACTTCAGGGAAATCCTTT. The chain joins TRBV11-2 to TRBJ1-1, with a tentative D call TRBD1 (5 bases). Germline V gene data show CDR1 as SGHAT and CDR2 as FQNNGV. The CDR3 extends over 12 amino acids.

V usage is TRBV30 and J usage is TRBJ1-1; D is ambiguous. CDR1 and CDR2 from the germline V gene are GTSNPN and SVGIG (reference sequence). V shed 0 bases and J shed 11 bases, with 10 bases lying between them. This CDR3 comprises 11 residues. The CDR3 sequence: CAWSVEARAFF. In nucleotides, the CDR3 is TGTGCCTGGAGTGTCGAAGCTCGGGCTTTCTTT. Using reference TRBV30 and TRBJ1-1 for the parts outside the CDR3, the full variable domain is SQTIHQWPATLVQPVGSPLSLECTVEGTSNPNLYWYRQAAGRGLQLLFYSVGIGQISSEVPQNLSASRPQDRQFILSSKKLLLSDSGFYLCAWSVEARAFFGQGTRLTVV.